Sequencing of this TCR delta chain was carried out in a study of human gamma delta and Vdelta1 T cells. With respect to this clone: A read error is the likely source, as a far larger clone sits one nucleotide away.

CDR3 size: 20 residues. Germline loops: CDR1 TSWWSYY, CDR2 QGS. The trim removed 5 bases at V and 6 bases at J, leaving 24 bases unmatched. TCRdb reprocessed the PCR reads through CATT. The top ten hold roughly 5.1% of the sample, which has 1,400 to 1,500 delta-chain clones, under 50% seen once. The sequenced sample was Vdelta1 gamma-delta T cells from blood. V is TRDV1 and J is TRDJ1; 10 positions match TRDD3. This sequence was found in a human donor in good health. The CDR3 sequence is CALGSIESGGYRRGTNKLIF. The CDR3 bases are TGTGCTCTTGGGAGCATAGAAAGTGGGGGATACCGGCGTGGGACCAATAAACTCATCTTT.